This TCR beta chain was recorded in a study of T-cell memory formation after mild COVID-19. This clonotype was counted many times. Its antigen remains unidentified. Study-level points and caveats: Still unconfirmed is whether the second-wave clones peaking on day 37 recognized SARS-CoV-2.

TCRdb fed the 5' RACE reads into MiXCR, producing one record per CDR3 protein. The repertoire has about 410,000 distinct CDR3 sequences, roughly a quarter of them found once; the top ten carry under 15%. Germline values: CDR1 LGHNA, CDR2 YNFKEQ. The ends lost 0 bases at V and 3 bases at J; junction bases unmatched: 1. The CDR3 runs 14 residues. This TCR derives from an adult woman who had mild COVID-19 (a few samples of this study predate the infection). Cell type and time point are not known. Material for sequencing was PBMCs or a T cell subset sorted from them (not recorded which). The chain combines TRBV4-2 with TRBJ2-7; 8 positions match TRBD2. The DNA for the CDR3 is TGTGCCAGCAGCCAAGAAAGCGGGAGCTACGAGCAGTACTTC. Its protein is CASSQESGSYEQYF.